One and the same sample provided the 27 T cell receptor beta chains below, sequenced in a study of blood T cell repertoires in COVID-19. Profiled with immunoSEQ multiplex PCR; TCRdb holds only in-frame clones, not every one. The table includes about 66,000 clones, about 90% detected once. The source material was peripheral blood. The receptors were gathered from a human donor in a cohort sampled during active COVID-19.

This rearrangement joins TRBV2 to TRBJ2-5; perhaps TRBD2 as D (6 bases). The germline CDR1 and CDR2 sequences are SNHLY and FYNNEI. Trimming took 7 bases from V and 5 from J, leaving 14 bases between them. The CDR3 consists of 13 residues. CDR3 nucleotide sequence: TGTGCCAGCAAGGCCGGGGGTTTGGAGACCCAGTACTTC. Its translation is CASKAGGLETQYF.

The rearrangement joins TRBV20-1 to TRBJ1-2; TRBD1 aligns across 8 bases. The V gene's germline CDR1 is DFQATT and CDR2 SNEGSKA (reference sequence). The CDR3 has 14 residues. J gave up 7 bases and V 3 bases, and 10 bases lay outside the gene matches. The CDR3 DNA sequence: TGCAGTGCTAGTGGAACGACAGGGGCTAGTGGCTACACCTTC. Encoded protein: CSASGTTGASGYTF.

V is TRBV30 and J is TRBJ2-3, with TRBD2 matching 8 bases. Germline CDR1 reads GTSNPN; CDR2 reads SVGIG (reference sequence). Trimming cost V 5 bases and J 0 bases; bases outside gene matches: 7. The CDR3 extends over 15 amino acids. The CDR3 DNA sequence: TGTGCCTGGGCCCCCCTAGCGGGTAGCACAGATACGCAGTATTTT. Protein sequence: CAWAPLAGSTDTQYF.

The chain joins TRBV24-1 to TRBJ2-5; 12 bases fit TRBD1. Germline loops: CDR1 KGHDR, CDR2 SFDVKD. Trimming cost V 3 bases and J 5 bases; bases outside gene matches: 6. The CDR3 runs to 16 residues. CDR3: CATSDPGTGGGETQYF. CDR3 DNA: TGTGCCACCAGTGATCCCGGGACAGGGGGCGGGGAGACCCAGTACTTC.

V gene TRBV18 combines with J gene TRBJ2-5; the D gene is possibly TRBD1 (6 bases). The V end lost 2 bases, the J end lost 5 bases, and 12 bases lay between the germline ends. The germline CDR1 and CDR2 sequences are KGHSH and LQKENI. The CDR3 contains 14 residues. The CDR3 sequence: CASSPSPGVETQYF. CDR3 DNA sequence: TGTGCCAGCTCACCATCGCCAGGGGTGGAGACCCAGTACTTC.

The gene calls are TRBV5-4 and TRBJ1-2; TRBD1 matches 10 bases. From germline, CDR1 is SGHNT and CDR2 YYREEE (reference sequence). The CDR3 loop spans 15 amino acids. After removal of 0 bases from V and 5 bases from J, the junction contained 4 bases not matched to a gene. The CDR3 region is CASSLAGTGVYGYTF. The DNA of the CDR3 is TGTGCCAGCAGCTTGGCCGGGACAGGGGTATATGGCTACACCTTC.

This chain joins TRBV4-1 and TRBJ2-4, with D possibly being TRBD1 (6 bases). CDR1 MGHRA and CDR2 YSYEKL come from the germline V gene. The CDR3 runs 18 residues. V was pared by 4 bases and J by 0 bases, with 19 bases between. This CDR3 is CASSPLLMTGLAKNIQYF. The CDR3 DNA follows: TGCGCCAGCAGCCCGCTCCTAATGACAGGACTAGCCAAAAACATTCAGTACTTC.

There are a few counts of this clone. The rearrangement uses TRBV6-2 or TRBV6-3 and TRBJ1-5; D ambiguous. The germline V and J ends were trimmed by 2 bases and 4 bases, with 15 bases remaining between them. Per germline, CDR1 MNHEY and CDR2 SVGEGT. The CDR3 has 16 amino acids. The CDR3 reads CASSYGGADGNQPQHF. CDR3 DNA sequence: TGTGCCAGCAGTTACGGTGGAGCCGACGGGAATCAGCCCCAGCATTTT.

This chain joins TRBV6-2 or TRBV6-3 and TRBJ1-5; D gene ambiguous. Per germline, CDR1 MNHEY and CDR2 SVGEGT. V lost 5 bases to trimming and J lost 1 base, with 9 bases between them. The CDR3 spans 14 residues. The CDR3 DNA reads TGTGCCAGCAGTCCCGGGGAGAGCAATCAGCCCCAGCATTTT. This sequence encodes CASSPGESNQPQHF.

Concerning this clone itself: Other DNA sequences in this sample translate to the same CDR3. The CDR3 sequence: CSARTTYEQYF. CDR3 in DNA: TGCAGTGCCAGGACTACCTACGAGCAGTACTTC. The chain is built from TRBV20-1 and TRBJ2-7; possible D gene TRBD2, 6 bases. In germline, CDR1 is DFQATT, CDR2 SNEGSKA (reference sequence). CDR3 size: 11 residues. Trimming left V 6 bases short and J 2 bases short, with 8 bases between.

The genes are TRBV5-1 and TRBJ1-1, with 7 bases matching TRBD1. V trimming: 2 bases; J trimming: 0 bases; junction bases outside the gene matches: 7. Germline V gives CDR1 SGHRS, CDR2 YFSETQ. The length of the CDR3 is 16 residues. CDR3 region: CASSLTPGTVNTEAFF. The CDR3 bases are TGCGCCAGCAGCTTAACCCCCGGGACAGTGAACACTGAAGCTTTCTTT.

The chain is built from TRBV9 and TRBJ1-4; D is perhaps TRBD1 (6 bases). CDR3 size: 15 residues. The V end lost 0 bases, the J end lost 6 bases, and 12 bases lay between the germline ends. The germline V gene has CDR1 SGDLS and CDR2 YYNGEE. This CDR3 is CASSVGTGPDEKLFF. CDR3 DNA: TGTGCCAGCAGCGTAGGAACAGGGCCGGATGAAAAACTGTTTTTT.

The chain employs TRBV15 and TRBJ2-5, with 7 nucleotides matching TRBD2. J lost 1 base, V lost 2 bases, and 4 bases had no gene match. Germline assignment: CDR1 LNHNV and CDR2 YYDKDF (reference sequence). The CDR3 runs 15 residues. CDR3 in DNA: TGTGCCACCAGCAGAAGCCTAGCGGCCCAAGAGACCCAGTACTTC. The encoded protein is CATSRSLAAQETQYF. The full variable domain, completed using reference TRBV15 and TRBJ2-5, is DAMVIQNPRYQVTQFGKPVTLSCSQTLNHNVMYWYQQKSSQAPKLLFHYYDKDFNNEADTPDNFQSRRPNTSFCFLDIRSPGLGDTAMYLCATSRSLAAQETQYFGPGTRLLVL.

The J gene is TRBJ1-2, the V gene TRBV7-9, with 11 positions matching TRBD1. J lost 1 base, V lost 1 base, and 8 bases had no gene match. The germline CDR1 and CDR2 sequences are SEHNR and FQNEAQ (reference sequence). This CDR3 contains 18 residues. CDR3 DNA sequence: TGTGCCAGCAGCTTAGGAGGGACAGGGGGTTTCCTTAACTATGGCTACACCTTC. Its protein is CASSLGGTGGFLNYGYTF.

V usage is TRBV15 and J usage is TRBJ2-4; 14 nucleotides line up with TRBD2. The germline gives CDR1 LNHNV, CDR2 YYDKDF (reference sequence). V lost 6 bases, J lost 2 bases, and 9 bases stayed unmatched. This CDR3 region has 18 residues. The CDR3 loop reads CATSRLAGGPSPKNIQYF. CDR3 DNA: TGTGCCACCAGTAGACTAGCGGGAGGGCCCTCCCCCAAAAACATTCAGTACTTC.

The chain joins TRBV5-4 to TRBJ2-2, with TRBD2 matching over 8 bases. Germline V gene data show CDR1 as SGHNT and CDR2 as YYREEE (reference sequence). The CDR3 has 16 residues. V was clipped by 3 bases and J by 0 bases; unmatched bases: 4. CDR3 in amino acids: CASSWAGGPNTGELFF. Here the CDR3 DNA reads TGTGCCAGCAGCTGGGCGGGGGGACCGAACACCGGGGAGCTGTTTTTT.

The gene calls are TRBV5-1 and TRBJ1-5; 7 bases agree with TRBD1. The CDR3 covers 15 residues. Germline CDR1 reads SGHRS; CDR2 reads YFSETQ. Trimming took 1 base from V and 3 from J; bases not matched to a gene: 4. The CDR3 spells CASSLTTGINQPQHF. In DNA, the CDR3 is TGCGCCAGCAGCTTGACGACAGGGATCAATCAGCCCCAGCATTTT.

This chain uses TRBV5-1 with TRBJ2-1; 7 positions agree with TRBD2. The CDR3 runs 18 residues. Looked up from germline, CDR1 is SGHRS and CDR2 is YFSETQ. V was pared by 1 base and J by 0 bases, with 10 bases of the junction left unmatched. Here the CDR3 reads CASSLIFGTTLSYNEQFF. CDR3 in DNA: TGCGCCAGCAGCTTGATATTTGGGACTACCCTCTCCTACAATGAGCAGTTCTTC. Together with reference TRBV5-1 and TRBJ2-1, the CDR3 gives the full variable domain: KAGVTQTPRYLIKTRGQQVTLSCSPISGHRSVSWYQQTPGQGLQFLFEYFSETQRNKGNFPGRFSGRQFSNSRSEMNVSTLELGDSALYLCASSLIFGTTLSYNEQFFGPGTRLTVL.

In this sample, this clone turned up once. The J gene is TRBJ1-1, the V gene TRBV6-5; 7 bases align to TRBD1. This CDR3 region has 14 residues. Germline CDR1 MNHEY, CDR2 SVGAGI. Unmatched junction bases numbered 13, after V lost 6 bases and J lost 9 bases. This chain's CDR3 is CASSHDRVPVKAFF. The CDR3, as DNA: TGTGCCAGCAGCCACGACAGGGTACCGGTCAAAGCTTTCTTT.

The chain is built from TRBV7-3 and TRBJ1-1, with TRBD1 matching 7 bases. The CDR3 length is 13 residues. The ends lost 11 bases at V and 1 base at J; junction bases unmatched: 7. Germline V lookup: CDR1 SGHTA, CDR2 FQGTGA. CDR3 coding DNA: TGTGCCGGACTGAGACAGGGGAACACTGAAGCTTTCTTT. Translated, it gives CAGLRQGNTEAFF.

The CDR3 region has the DNA TGTGCAATAAAGCGGGCGGACACAAGAAACGGGGAGCTGTTTTTT. Its translation: CAIKRADTRNGELFF. V usage is TRBV2 and J usage is TRBJ2-2; D may be TRBD2 (6 bases). The CDR3 runs to 15 residues. Germline CDR1 is SNHLY and CDR2 is FYNNEI.

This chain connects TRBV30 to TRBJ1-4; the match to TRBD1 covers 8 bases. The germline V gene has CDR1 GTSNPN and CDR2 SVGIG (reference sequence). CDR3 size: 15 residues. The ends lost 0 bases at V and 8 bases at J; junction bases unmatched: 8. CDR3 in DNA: TGTGCCTGGAGTGTAACCGGACAGGGACACGAAAAACTGTTTTTT. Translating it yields CAWSVTGQGHEKLFF.

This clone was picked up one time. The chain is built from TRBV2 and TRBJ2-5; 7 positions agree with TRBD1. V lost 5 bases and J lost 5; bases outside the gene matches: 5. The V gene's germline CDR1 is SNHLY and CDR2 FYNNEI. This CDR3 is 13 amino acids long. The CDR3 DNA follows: TGTGCCAGCAGTCGACAGGGAGTGGAGACCCAGTACTTC. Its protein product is CASSRQGVETQYF.

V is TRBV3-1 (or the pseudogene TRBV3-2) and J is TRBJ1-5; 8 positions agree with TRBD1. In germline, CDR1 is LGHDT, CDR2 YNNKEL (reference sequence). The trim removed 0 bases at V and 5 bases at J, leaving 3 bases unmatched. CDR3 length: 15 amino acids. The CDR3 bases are TGTGCCAGCAGCCAAGACCTCAGGGGGCATCAGCCCCAGCATTTT. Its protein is CASSQDLRGHQPQHF.

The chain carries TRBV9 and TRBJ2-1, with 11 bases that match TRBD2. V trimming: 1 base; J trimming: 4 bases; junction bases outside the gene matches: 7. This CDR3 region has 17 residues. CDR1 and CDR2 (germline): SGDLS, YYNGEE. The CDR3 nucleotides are TGTGCCAGCAGCGTAACAATAGCGGGAGGGCCATACAATGAGCAGTTCTTC. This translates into CASSVTIAGGPYNEQFF.

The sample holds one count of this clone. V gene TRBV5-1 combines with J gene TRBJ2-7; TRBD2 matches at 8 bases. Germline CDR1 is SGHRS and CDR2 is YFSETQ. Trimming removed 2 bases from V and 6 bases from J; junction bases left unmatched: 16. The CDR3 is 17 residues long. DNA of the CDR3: TGCGCCAGCAGCTTACGGGGGGCGGCGGGGGGAGAGGGCGAGCAGTACTTC. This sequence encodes CASSLRGAAGGEGEQYF.

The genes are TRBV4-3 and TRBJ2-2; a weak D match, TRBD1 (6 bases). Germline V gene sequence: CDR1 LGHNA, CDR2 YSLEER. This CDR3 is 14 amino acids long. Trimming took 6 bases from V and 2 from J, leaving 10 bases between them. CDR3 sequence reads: CASRRTENTGELFF. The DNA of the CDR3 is TGCGCCAGCAGAAGGACAGAAAACACCGGGGAGCTGTTTTTT.